This T cell receptor (beta chain) was captured by sequencing in a study of blood T cell repertoires in COVID-19. In the study overall: Acute and convalescent COVID-19 specimens originated in the United States, Italy and Spain.

The V gene's germline CDR1 is SGHNT and CDR2 YENEEA. This CDR3 comprises 14 residues. Between the trimmed V and J ends, which lost 5 bases and 8 bases, there was a span of 15 bases. The assay was immunoSEQ multiplex PCR, and TCRdb's table has in-frame clones only and misses some. The table shows about 270,000 clones, with over 75% occurring only once. The participants were between about 18 and 90 years old and came from some 23 US areas. Cohorts were determined from participant-reported clinical history. Resolution of symptoms, clearance, or two negative PCRs was present in recovered Cohort 3 donors. Sequencing used PBMCs or T cells enriched from blood (not recorded which). V usage is TRBV11-3 and J usage is TRBJ1-4; perhaps TRBD1 as D (6 bases). The TCR comes from a woman aged 25-40 years who had recovered from COVID-19. Here the CDR3 DNA reads TGTGCCAGCAGCATAAGGGACACCGGAGAAAAACTGTTTTTT. Residues: CASSIRDTGEKLFF.